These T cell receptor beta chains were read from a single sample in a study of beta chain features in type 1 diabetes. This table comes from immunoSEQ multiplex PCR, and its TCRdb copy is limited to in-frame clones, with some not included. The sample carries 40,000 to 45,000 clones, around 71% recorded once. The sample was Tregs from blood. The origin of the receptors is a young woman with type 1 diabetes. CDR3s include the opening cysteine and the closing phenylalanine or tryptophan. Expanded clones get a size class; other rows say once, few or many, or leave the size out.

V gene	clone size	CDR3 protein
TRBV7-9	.	CASRRGGVQETQYF
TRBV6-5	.	CAGSPTGGSSYEQYF
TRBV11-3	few	CASSGQAGVSYNEQFF
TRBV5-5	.	CASSFAGGAHTEAFF
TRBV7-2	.	CASSPTGGIETQYF
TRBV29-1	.	CSVGGLAGVDTQYF
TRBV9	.	CASSVDTGTVPEQYF
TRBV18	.	CASSPTSYEQYF
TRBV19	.	CASKTPTGNEAFF
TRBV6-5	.	CASSYSRAGNEQFF
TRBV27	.	CASSFQGPYSPLHF
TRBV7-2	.	CASRPLAGSNEQFF
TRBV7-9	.	CASSLWRGPYYNEQFF
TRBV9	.	CASSGTGRNEQFF
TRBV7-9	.	CASSRTGEQFF
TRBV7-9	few	CASSFLDRGENIQYF
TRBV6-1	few	CASSGRDRGENEQFF
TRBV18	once	CASSPFTGEQYF
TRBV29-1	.	CSVDRLDGEQYF
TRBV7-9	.	CASSLGPLGRGSYEQYF
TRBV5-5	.	CASSLSGTTGTEAFF
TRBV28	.	CASSQGLAGRYNEQFF
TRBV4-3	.	CASSQASTGRVDTQYF
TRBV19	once	CASTGLAGGPARGELFF
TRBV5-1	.	CASSGGYGYTF
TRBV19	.	CASSFGLAEAQYF
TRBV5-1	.	CASSLGQVRYEQYF
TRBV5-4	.	CASSLDRDTDTQYF
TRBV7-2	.	CASSLVSGQGGHGYTF
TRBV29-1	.	CSVVGLAGSEQYF
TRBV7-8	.	CASSLRGGTSAYEQYF
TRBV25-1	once	CASSEYRGSTVYEQYF
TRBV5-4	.	CASTQTNRVDGYTF
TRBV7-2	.	CASSLGGPKGTYEQYF
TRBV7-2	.	CASSLRSRSDTQYF
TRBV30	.	CALSRGDNQPQHF
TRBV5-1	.	CASSWGTSGIGEQYF
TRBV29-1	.	CSVARKSYNEQFF
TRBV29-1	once	CSVTPGGYEQYF
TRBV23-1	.	CASSQSADSYEQYF
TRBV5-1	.	CASSVRPGQIQETQYF
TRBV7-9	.	CASTKGAGQGSEQYF
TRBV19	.	CASSIYPSYNEQFF
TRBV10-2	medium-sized	CASSEYGQGAYEQYF